This TCR beta chain appears in the sequencing data of a study of molecular identifiers for immune sequencing clone quantification. The wider study: Four portions were sequenced after RNA from around 20,000 or 100,000 naive CD8 cells was split five ways in replicates.

Study-level points and caveats: Naive cells had under 1% of molecules in clones above 20 RNA copies, effectors over 99%.

The germline gives CDR1 LGHNA, CDR2 YSLEER. After removal of 7 bases from V and 4 bases from J, the junction contained 11 bases not matched to a gene. The CDR3 is made up of 15 amino acids. The CD8+CD4-CCR7+CD45RA+ phenotype defined the sorted naive CD8 T cells. Preparation methods for the bulk TCR libraries were those previously described, with listed TCR primers. One entry per CDR3 protein results from TCRdb running MiXCR on the PCR reads. The table includes under 800,000 distinct CDR3 sequences, 25% detected once. This clonotype was counted ten times or more. Antigen unknown. Sequencing used naive CD8+ T cells from blood, with Jurkat cell RNA spiked in. Subset reported: FACS-sorted CD8+CD4-CCR7+CD45RA+ naive T cells. The chain joins TRBV4-3 to TRBJ2-3, with 7 bases lining up with TRBD2. The TCR sequence derives from a human donor in good health. Some libraries in this study had Jurkat cell RNA spiked in. The CDR3 spells CASTPLLGGADTQYF. CDR3 nucleotides: TGCGCCAGCACCCCGTTGCTGGGGGGGGCAGATACGCAGTATTTT.